This is a list of T cell receptor beta chains from one sample in a study of post-analysis software for immune sequencing data. TCRdb reprocessed the PCR reads with MiXCR, giving one entry per CDR3 protein. The sample holds more than 500,000 distinct CDR3 sequences; around a third are singletons and the top ten take approximately 5.4%. The sequenced sample was blood. These TCRs come from a girl aged 2-17 years with multiple sclerosis. The CDR3 runs from the conserved cysteine through the conserved F or W. D genes are given only for firm matches. Some rows have no size entry. The others give once, few or many, or a class for an expanded clone.

size	V	D	J	CDR3	DNA
few	TRBV6-6	TRBD1	TRBJ1-2	CASSTPTGENGYTF	TGTGCCAGCAGTACCCCGACAGGGGAGAATGGCTACACCTTC
-	TRBV5-5	-	TRBJ2-3	CASSLVAGVARTDTQYF	TGTGCCAGCAGCTTGGTAGCTGGGGTAGCTCGCACAGATACGCAGTATTTT
-	TRBV10-3	-	TRBJ1-1	CAIRESGPDGAFF	TGTGCCATCAGGGAGTCAGGGCCTGACGGGGCTTTCTTT
-	TRBV20-1	-	TRBJ1-1	CSARKDAGFEAFF	TGCAGTGCTAGGAAAGACGCAGGGTTTGAAGCTTTCTTT
-	TRBV20-1	TRBD2	TRBJ2-4	CSARGGGQQPGNIQYF	TGCAGTGCTAGAGGCGGGGGGCAACAACCGGGAAACATTCAGTACTTC
-	TRBV12-3/TRBV12-4	-	TRBJ1-1	CASSSGVLSEAFF	TGTGCCAGCAGCTCAGGCGTCTTATCTGAAGCTTTCTTT
few	TRBV20-1	-	TRBJ2-3	CSARTPWAGKGSSTDTQYF	TGCAGTGCTAGGACCCCCTGGGCAGGGAAAGGCTCAAGCACAGATACGCAGTATTTT
-	TRBV19	TRBD1	TRBJ1-1	CASSKDREGTEAFF	TGTGCCAGTAGTAAGGACAGGGAAGGGACTGAAGCTTTCTTT
-	TRBV18	TRBD1	TRBJ2-1	CASLQGASYNEQFF	TGTGCCAGTCTCCAGGGGGCCTCCTACAATGAGCAGTTCTTC
-	TRBV5-1	-	TRBJ2-6	CASSLALRVVSSGANVLTF	TGCGCCAGCAGCTTGGCCCTCAGGGTCGTTAGCTCTGGGGCCAACGTCCTGACTTTC
-	TRBV5-1	-	TRBJ1-1	CASSLSRSTEAFF	TGCGCCAGCAGCTTGTCCCGGAGCACTGAAGCTTTCTTT
few	TRBV6-2/TRBV6-3	-	TRBJ2-5	CASSYIMGREETQYF	TGTGCCAGCAGTTACATTATGGGCAGAGAAGAGACCCAGTACTTC
few	TRBV5-1	-	TRBJ1-5	CASSSTGTVDQPQHF	TGCGCCAGCAGCTCGACGGGGACGGTAGATCAGCCCCAGCATTTT
-	TRBV2	-	TRBJ2-4	CASSGSTGAWGEQYF	TGTGCCAGCAGTGGGAGTACAGGGGCCTGGGGGGAGCAGTACTTC
once	TRBV7-9	-	TRBJ2-7	CASSLGPKELHEQYF	TGTGCCAGCAGCTTAGGGCCGAAGGAGCTACACGAGCAGTACTTC